Listed below are T cell receptor beta chains from one sample, sequenced in a study of blood T cell repertoires in COVID-19. Profiling relied on immunoSEQ multiplex PCR, and the TCRdb table lists in-frame clones only, not all of them. The sample holds about 500,000 clones, about 89% seen once. Sequencing was performed on peripheral blood. These TCRs come from a woman aged 45-65 years with COVID-19, enrolled during active disease. The conserved cysteine and the conserved F or W are not part of the CDR3 here.

J gene	V gene	CDR3 protein
TRBJ1-6	TRBV2	ASRERRSSYNSPLH
TRBJ1-6	TRBV28	ASSLDRGAYNSPLH
TRBJ1-1	TRBV12-3/TRBV12-4	ASSNRGTEAF
TRBJ1-5	TRBV7-9	ASSSSGDQPQH
TRBJ2-7	TRBV2	ASRKQYQGSYEQY
TRBJ1-2	TRBV3-1/TRBV3-2	ASSQGQGRFYGYT
TRBJ1-1	TRBV18	ASSRGQNTEAF
TRBJ1-1	TRBV11-2	ASSTRTGTDTEAF
TRBJ1-1	TRBV27	ASSPGDRVWSAF
TRBJ2-5	TRBV7-9	ASSLAGRETQY
TRBJ1-1	TRBV13	ASSSGLDTNTEAF
TRBJ1-1	TRBV10-3	AISVVGGLPF
TRBJ2-3	TRBV11-3	ASSLEAGGDTQY
TRBJ1-1	TRBV27	ASSLSYNTEAF
TRBJ2-1	TRBV7-8	ASSLGGFNEQF
TRBJ2-7	TRBV5-5	ASSLTSGGYEQY
TRBJ2-4	TRBV12-1	ASSFRIAVGIQY
TRBJ1-4	TRBV5-1	ASSPRQGANNEKLF
TRBJ2-2	TRBV29-1	SVVGVGTGELF
TRBJ1-5	TRBV27	ASSLSGLREPQH
TRBJ2-2	TRBV5-1	ASSWGGANTGELF
TRBJ2-5	TRBV7-7	ASSPTLREQETQY
TRBJ2-7	TRBV5-7	ASSPDGWTYEQY
TRBJ2-3	TRBV6-5	ASSDRGQSTDTQY
TRBJ1-5	TRBV5-6	ASSLSAGGRGNQPQH
TRBJ2-4	TRBV6-5	ASRLPGGAKNIQY
TRBJ2-7	TRBV9	ASSVGDTPGEQY
TRBJ2-7	TRBV2	ASRDRDEQY
TRBJ2-3	TRBV29-1	SVLGGLDTQY
TRBJ1-6	TRBV19	ASAVNGNSPLH
TRBJ1-1	TRBV7-2	ASRTGQSPTEAF
TRBJ1-2	TRBV5-1	ASSLDRAYGYT
TRBJ2-3	TRBV5-4	ASSLQGGASTDTQY
TRBJ1-1	TRBV11-3	ASSRGGGQGPTEAF
TRBJ1-2	TRBV6-5	ASSSRQGRGYT
TRBJ1-1	TRBV2	ASSVNRVTEAF
TRBJ2-3	TRBV6-1	ASSEEGPGTDTQY
TRBJ1-5	TRBV19	ASSPPPRRVGQPQH
TRBJ1-5	TRBV18	ASNSNSNQPQH
TRBJ2-1	TRBV7-3	ASSLTGGNNEQF
TRBJ2-5	TRBV5-3	ARSPKRPRRETQY
TRBJ1-1	TRBV5-1	ASSLQTPDNTEAF
TRBJ2-5	TRBV6-5	ASQGEETQY
TRBJ2-1	TRBV24-1	ATSDPGGDEQF
TRBJ1-3	TRBV4-1	ASSQSGQILNGNTIY
TRBJ1-1	TRBV4-1	ASSLGNTEAF
TRBJ2-7	TRBV7-7	ASSPSPVGDEQY
TRBJ2-7	TRBV5-8	ASSFVMQTYEQY
.	TRBV2	ASSVSGIPQY
TRBJ2-4	TRBV28	ASSVGHVDIQY
TRBJ2-6	TRBV4-1	ASSQILSGANVLT
TRBJ2-4	TRBV10-2	ASSESEGAAKNIQY
TRBJ2-2	TRBV6-5	ASGGIGRDTGELF
TRBJ1-2	TRBV9	ASTRGSGDYGYT
TRBJ2-7	TRBV19	ASSPVAGALYEQY
TRBJ2-3	TRBV10-3	AISESAAGEIADTQY
TRBJ2-1	TRBV7-3	ASSLGPRVNEQF